This passage covers 3 T cell receptor beta chains from one sample sequenced in a study of CD8+ T cells in alopecia areata. Treatment here: oral pan-JAK inhibitor, 5-10 mg twice daily. Once RNA had been extracted, it was reverse transcribed into cDNA to act as the sequencing template. Data came from immunoSEQ multiplex PCR; TCRdb stores just in-frame clones and leaves some out. The table includes 150,000 to 200,000 clones, about 60% detected once. The material sequenced was CD4+ T cells sorted from blood, taken at week 24, from a patient treated with tofacitinib. The receptors originated from a human donor with alopecia areata.

This sequence joins TRBV30 and TRBJ1-2; the match to TRBD1 covers 9 bases. There are 14 residues in the CDR3. CDR1 and CDR2 from the germline V gene are GTSNPN and SVGIG (reference sequence). After removal of 0 bases from V and 4 bases from J, the junction contained 3 bases not matched to a gene. CDR3 coding DNA: TGTGCCTGGAGTGTATGGGACAGGGCCTATGGCTACACCTTC. Protein product: CAWSVWDRAYGYTF. Together with reference TRBV30 and TRBJ1-2, the CDR3 gives the full variable domain: SQTIHQWPATLVQPVGSPLSLECTVEGTSNPNLYWYRQAAGRGLQLLFYSVGIGQISSEVPQNLSASRPQDRQFILSSKKLLLSDSGFYLCAWSVWDRAYGYTFGSGTRLTVV.

The V and J genes are TRBV6-1 and TRBJ1-5, with unresolved D. The CDR3 is made up of 13 amino acids. V lost 6 bases, J lost 4 bases, and 10 bases lay in between. Germline V lookup: CDR1 MNHNS, CDR2 SASEGT. The CDR3 nucleotides are TGTGCCAGCAGGTTGGATCCGAATCAGCCCCAGCATTTT. This sequence encodes CASRLDPNQPQHF.

V is TRBV15 and J is TRBJ1-2; TRBD1 is a possible D gene (5 bases). This CDR3 is built from 15 residues. The germline CDR1 and CDR2 sequences are LNHNV and YYDKDF (reference sequence). The germline V and J ends were trimmed by 0 bases and 8 bases, with 16 bases remaining between them. The CDR3 reads CATSRETANRGGYTF. The CDR3, as DNA: TGTGCCACCAGCAGAGAGACAGCAAATCGAGGGGGCTACACCTTC.